Listed here are 29 T cell receptor beta chains from one sample, sequenced in a study of blood T cell repertoires in COVID-19. Sequenced by immunoSEQ multiplex PCR; TCRdb stores in-frame clones only, minus some. This sample has some 200,000 clones; roughly 86% occur once, and the top ten carry 9.5% to 15%. Sequencing was performed on peripheral blood. These receptors all come from a woman in her thirties or forties with acute or convalescent COVID-19.

V is TRBV3-1 (or the pseudogene TRBV3-2) and J is TRBJ2-5; the D gene is possibly TRBD2 (5 bases). V lost 2 bases and J 5 bases, leaving 12 bases between the germline ends. The CDR3 is made up of 14 amino acids. Germline V gene sequence: CDR1 LGHDT, CDR2 YNNKEL (reference sequence). CDR3 DNA sequence: TGTGCCAGCAGCCAATCGCCCAGCGGCGAGACCCAGTACTTC. It codes for CASSQSPSGETQYF.

The chain employs TRBV7-3 and TRBJ2-3; 8 nucleotides match TRBD2. Losses at the gene ends were 4 bases for V and 5 bases for J; bases not matched to a gene: 11. The CDR3 loop spans 16 amino acids. From germline, CDR1 is SGHTA and CDR2 FQGTGA. The CDR3 region has the DNA TGTGCCAGCAGCTCCCCTTCCGGCGGGGGGAAAGATACGCAGTATTTT. It yields the protein CASSSPSGGGKDTQYF.

V gene TRBV4-2 combines with J gene TRBJ2-7; TRBD2 might be the D (6 bases). The germline gives CDR1 LGHNA, CDR2 YNFKEQ. The V end lost 3 bases, the J end lost 7 bases, and 19 bases lay between the germline ends. The CDR3 totals 15 residues. The CDR3 coding sequence is TGTGCCAGCAGCCACACTGGGACTGGAATTGAAGAGCAGTACTTC. Translation: CASSHTGTGIEEQYF.

The CDR3, as DNA: TGCGCCAGCAGTAGGTGGGAGGGCGGAAGCGGCTACACCTTC. It codes for CASSRWEGGSGYTF. J is TRBJ1-2 and V is TRBV10-1; no firm D call. CDR3 length equals 14 residues. Germline lookup yields CDR1 WNHNN and CDR2 SYGVQD (reference sequence). Trimming took off 5 bases at V and 8 bases at J, with 18 bases between the two ends.

The J gene is TRBJ2-1, the V gene TRBV30; D is perhaps TRBD2 (5 bases). Trimming pared 3 bases from V and 4 bases from J, leaving 16 bases between. CDR1 is GTSNPN, CDR2 SVGIG, per germline (reference sequence). The CDR3 runs to 15 residues. The CDR3 sequence is CAWRSPGNVYNEQFF. In DNA, the CDR3 is TGTGCCTGGAGGAGTCCGGGAAATGTTTACAATGAGCAGTTCTTC.

V usage is TRBV6-6 and J usage is TRBJ1-5; 7 nucleotides line up with TRBD1. This CDR3 has 14 amino acids. Germline CDR1 MNHNY, CDR2 SVGAGI (reference sequence). Germline trimming cut 0 bases from V and 9 bases from J; bases unmatched to any gene: 5. CDR3 loop: CASSYSAGGMPQHF. CDR3 coding DNA: TGTGCCAGCAGTTACTCGGCAGGGGGGATGCCCCAGCATTTT.

The V gene is TRBV19, the J gene TRBJ2-4; D remains unclear. CDR1 and CDR2 from the germline V gene are LNHDA and SQIVND (reference sequence). Trimming removed 5 bases at V and 0 bases at J, with 8 bases between. The CDR3 is made up of 14 amino acids. CDR3 DNA sequence: TGTGCCAGTAGTCAAAACTTAGCCAAAAACATTCAGTACTTC. Its protein product is CASSQNLAKNIQYF.

The V and J genes are TRBV7-2 and TRBJ2-6; D remains unclear. Germline V gene sequence: CDR1 SGHTA, CDR2 FQGNSA. This CDR3 has 14 residues. V was shortened by 5 bases and J by 7 bases, with 12 bases between the two germline ends. CDR3 in amino acids: CASSPSAIANVLTF. CDR3 nucleotides: TGTGCCAGCAGCCCCTCCGCTATAGCCAACGTCCTGACTTTC.

This clone occurred a few times. This chain joins TRBV24-1 and TRBJ2-5; no definite D call. With 2 bases removed from V and 3 bases from J, the gap between germline ends came to 9 bases. The germline CDR1 and CDR2 sequences are KGHDR and SFDVKD. The CDR3 sequence is 14 residues long. The CDR3 DNA reads as TGTGCCACCAGTGATTACTCGACTGAAGAGACCCAGTACTTC. It encodes CATSDYSTEETQYF.

In its sample, this clone was seen a few times. The chain joins TRBV14 to TRBJ1-1; 7 nucleotides align to TRBD1. The CDR3 is 12 amino acids. Looked up from germline, CDR1 is SGHDN and CDR2 is FVKESK. With V trimmed by 4 bases and J by 7 bases, 3 bases remained unmatched. The CDR3 DNA reads TGTGCCAGCAGCCGGGGACAGTTTGAAGCTTTCTTT. Its translation is CASSRGQFEAFF.

The chain joins TRBV6-2 or TRBV6-3 to TRBJ1-6; TRBD1 agrees at 7 bases. J lost 10 bases, V lost 2 bases, and 11 bases had no gene match. The CDR3 runs to 16 residues. CDR1 is MNHEY, CDR2 SVGEGT, per germline. The CDR3 DNA follows: TGTGCCAGCAGTTACGGACAGGTTCGGGCTGGGTCACCCCTCCACTTT. It translates to CASSYGQVRAGSPLHF.

This rearrangement joins TRBV6-1 to TRBJ2-7; TRBD2 aligns across 7 bases. The V segment lost 3 bases and the J segment 2 bases; nucleotides outside the gene matches: 4. CDR1 is MNHNS, CDR2 SASEGT, per germline. This CDR3 has 14 residues. The CDR3 spells CASSEGGGPYEQYF. The CDR3 DNA follows: TGTGCCAGCAGTGAGGGGGGAGGGCCCTACGAGCAGTACTTC.

The chain carries TRBV29-1 and TRBJ2-3; 8 bases align to TRBD2. The V gene end was trimmed by 5 bases and the J gene end by 3 bases; junction bases not matched to a gene: 4. This CDR3 has 13 residues. The germline V gene encodes CDR1 SQVTM and CDR2 ANQGSEA. The CDR3 DNA reads TGCAGCGTTAGGGCGGGGGGAACAGATACGCAGTATTTT. It specifies CSVRAGGTDTQYF.

The J gene is TRBJ1-2, the V gene TRBV6-1, with 9 bases fitting TRBD1. The CDR3 has 17 amino acids. Losses at the gene ends were 1 base for V and 0 bases for J; bases not matched to a gene: 6. Germline V gives CDR1 MNHNS, CDR2 SASEGT. Here the CDR3 DNA reads TGTGCCAGCAGTGAAGATAGGAGGACAGGGGCTAACTATGGCTACACCTTC. It codes for CASSEDRRTGANYGYTF.

The chain joins TRBV27 to TRBJ1-1; no clear D. The length of the CDR3 is 12 residues. V dropped 8 bases and J dropped 3 bases, with 10 bases sitting between them. CDR1 and CDR2 (germline): MNHEY, SMNVEV (reference sequence). CDR3 residues: CASQNSHTEAFF. For the CDR3, the DNA is TGTGCCAGCCAAAACAGTCACACTGAAGCTTTCTTT.

This clone was seen just once. J is TRBJ2-6 and V is TRBV4-3, with a tentative D call TRBD2 (6 bases). The germline V gene encodes CDR1 LGHNA and CDR2 YSLEER. The CDR3 is 16 amino acids. V lost 0 bases and J lost 3, with 9 bases in between. The CDR3 DNA sequence: TGCGCCAGCAGCCAAGATGGGGGAGGTGGGGCCAACGTCCTGACTTTC. Translating gives CASSQDGGGGANVLTF.

The rearrangement joins TRBV11-2 to TRBJ2-5, with TRBD2 matching 9 bases. From germline, CDR1 is SGHAT and CDR2 FQNNGV. The CDR3 has 17 amino acids. The V segment lost 5 bases and the J segment 5 bases; nucleotides outside the gene matches: 15. The CDR3 region has the DNA TGTGCCAGCAGCACAAGGACTAGCGCACTCTTCCCGGAGACCCAGTACTTC. This codes for CASSTRTSALFPETQYF.

This chain connects TRBV27 to TRBJ2-7; 7 bases map to TRBD2. Germline V gives CDR1 MNHEY, CDR2 SMNVEV (reference sequence). Trimming at V came to 2 bases and at J to 5 bases, leaving 6 bases not matched to a gene. The CDR3 covers 14 residues. CDR3 sequence (DNA): TGTGCCAGCAGTTTACGGGGGGAGGGGAACGAGCAGTACTTC. It encodes CASSLRGEGNEQYF.

V gene TRBV6-1 combines with J gene TRBJ2-1; D may be TRBD1 (5 bases). The CDR3 spans 16 residues. From germline, CDR1 is MNHNS and CDR2 SASEGT. Trimming pared 3 bases from V and 9 bases from J, leaving 21 bases between. CDR3 protein: CASSEVRELGHGEQFF. CDR3 sequence (DNA): TGTGCCAGCAGTGAGGTCAGGGAACTTGGTCACGGTGAGCAGTTCTTC.

V gene TRBV6-1 combines with J gene TRBJ2-3, with D maybe TRBD2 (6 bases). The length of the CDR3 is 15 residues. The germline V gene has CDR1 MNHNS and CDR2 SASEGT. V was cut by 1 base and J by 4 bases, with 12 bases left in between. CDR3 nucleotide sequence: TGTGCCAGCAGTGAAGATGGGGGGTGGGCAGATACGCAGTATTTT. Its translation: CASSEDGGWADTQYF.

Written as DNA, the CDR3 is TGCGCCAGCAGTCGCGGCGGGACAGGAGAAAAACTGTTTTTT. Its protein product is CASSRGGTGEKLFF. The chain combines TRBV4-1 with TRBJ1-4; 8 bases fit TRBD1. Losses at the gene ends were 6 bases for V and 8 bases for J; bases not matched to a gene: 8. Germline V gene data show CDR1 as MGHRA and CDR2 as YSYEKL. The CDR3 contains 14 residues.

The chain joins TRBV5-1 to TRBJ1-1; D gene ambiguous. CDR3 length equals 14 residues. Per germline, CDR1 SGHRS and CDR2 YFSETQ. V was clipped by 4 bases and J by 1 base, with 11 bases between them. CDR3 DNA: TGCGCCAGCAGCGAGGAGACCTGGAACACTGAAGCTTTCTTT. Translation gives CASSEETWNTEAFF.

The chain joins TRBV24-1 to TRBJ2-1; 7 bases fit TRBD2. The germline CDR1 and CDR2 sequences are KGHDR and SFDVKD. The CDR3 has 15 amino acids. Losses at the gene ends were 1 base for V and 7 bases for J; bases not matched to a gene: 6. The CDR3 DNA reads as TGTGCCACCAGTGATTTCGGCGGGAGTGGAAATGAGCAGTTCTTC. It encodes CATSDFGGSGNEQFF.

The V call is TRBV19, the J call TRBJ1-6, with D unresolved. The germline CDR1 and CDR2 sequences are LNHDA and SQIVND (reference sequence). Trimming stripped 4 bases from V and 12 bases from J, with 22 bases between. This CDR3 contains 16 residues. Here the CDR3 DNA reads TGTGCCAGTAGTACGCGGGAGTTCCGCCTTATGGGACCCCTCCACTTT. It codes for CASSTREFRLMGPLHF.

The chain recombines TRBV19 with TRBJ2-2; 10 bases align to TRBD1. Trimming at V came to 5 bases and at J to 1 base, leaving 10 bases not matched to a gene. This CDR3 has 18 amino acids. Germline CDR1 LNHDA, CDR2 SQIVND (reference sequence). This chain's CDR3 is CASSRPPGTGENTGELFF. CDR3 sequence (DNA): TGTGCCAGTAGTCGCCCCCCGGGGACAGGGGAGAACACCGGGGAGCTGTTTTTT.

V and J are TRBV5-1 and TRBJ2-3; 9 nucleotides line up with TRBD2. The trim removed 0 bases at V and 3 bases at J, leaving 5 bases unmatched. This CDR3 has 16 amino acids. Germline V gene lookup returns CDR1 SGHRS and CDR2 YFSETQ. The CDR3 spells CASSLDAGGRTDTQYF. Here the CDR3 DNA reads TGCGCCAGCAGCTTGGACGCGGGGGGGAGGACAGATACGCAGTATTTT.

The rearrangement uses TRBV2 and TRBJ1-5; D is ambiguous. Germline V gene sequence: CDR1 SNHLY, CDR2 FYNNEI. There are 15 residues in the CDR3. V lost 3 bases, J lost 5 bases, and 14 bases lay in between. CDR3: CASSEWDGSDQPQHF. In nucleotides, the CDR3 is TGTGCCAGCAGTGAGTGGGATGGGAGCGATCAGCCCCAGCATTTT.

The chain recombines TRBV6-5 with TRBJ1-1, with a possible D match to TRBD1 (5 bases). V was pared by 5 bases and J by 4 bases, with 14 bases between. This CDR3 spans 14 amino acids. Germline V lookup: CDR1 MNHEY, CDR2 SVGAGI. DNA of the CDR3: TGTGCCAGCAGTCCAAACCCGGGGGGCACTGAAGCTTTCTTT. The encoded protein is CASSPNPGGTEAFF.

This chain uses TRBV24-1 with TRBJ2-3; 8 nucleotides line up with TRBD1. Germline CDR1 is KGHDR and CDR2 is SFDVKD. Trimming cost V 4 bases and J 4 bases; bases outside gene matches: 9. The CDR3 runs to 16 residues. The CDR3 sequence is CATSDLSQGAPDTQYF. CDR3 DNA: TGTGCCACCAGTGACCTCTCCCAGGGGGCCCCAGATACGCAGTATTTT.